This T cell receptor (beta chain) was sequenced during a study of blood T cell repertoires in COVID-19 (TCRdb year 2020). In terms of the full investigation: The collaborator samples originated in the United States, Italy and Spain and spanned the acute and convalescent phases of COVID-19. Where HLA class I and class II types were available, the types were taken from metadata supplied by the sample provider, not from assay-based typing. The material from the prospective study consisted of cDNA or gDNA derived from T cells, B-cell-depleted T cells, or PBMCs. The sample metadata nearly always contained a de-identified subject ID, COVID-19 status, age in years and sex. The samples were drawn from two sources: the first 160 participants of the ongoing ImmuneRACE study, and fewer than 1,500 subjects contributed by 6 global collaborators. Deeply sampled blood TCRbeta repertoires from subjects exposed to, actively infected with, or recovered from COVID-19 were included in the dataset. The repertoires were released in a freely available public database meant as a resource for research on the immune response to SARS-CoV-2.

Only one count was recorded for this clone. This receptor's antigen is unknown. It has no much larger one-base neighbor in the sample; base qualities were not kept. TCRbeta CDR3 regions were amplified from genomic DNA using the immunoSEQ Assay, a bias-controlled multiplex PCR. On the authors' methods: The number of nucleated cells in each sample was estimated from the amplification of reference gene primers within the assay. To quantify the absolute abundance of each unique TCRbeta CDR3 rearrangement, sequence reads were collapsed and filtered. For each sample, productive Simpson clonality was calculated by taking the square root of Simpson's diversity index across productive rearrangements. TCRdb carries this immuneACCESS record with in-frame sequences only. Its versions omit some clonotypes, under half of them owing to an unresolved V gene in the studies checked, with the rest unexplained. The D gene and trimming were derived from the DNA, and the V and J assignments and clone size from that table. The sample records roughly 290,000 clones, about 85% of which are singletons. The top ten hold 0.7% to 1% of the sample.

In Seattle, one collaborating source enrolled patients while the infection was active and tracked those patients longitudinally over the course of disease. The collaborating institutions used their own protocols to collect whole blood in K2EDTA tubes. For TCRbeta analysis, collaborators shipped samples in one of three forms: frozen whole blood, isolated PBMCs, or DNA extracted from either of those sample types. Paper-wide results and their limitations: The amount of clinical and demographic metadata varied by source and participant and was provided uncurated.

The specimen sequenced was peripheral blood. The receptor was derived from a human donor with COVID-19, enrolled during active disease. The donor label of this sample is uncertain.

The nucleotides are TGTGCCAGCAGCTTAGGATTACAGTCCTATGGCTACACCTTC. The resulting protein is CASSLGLQSYGYTF. The rearranged chain carries TRBV7-9 and TRBJ1-2; the D gene lacks a confident call. Trimming takes 1 base from V and 4 bases from J, and the germline ends sit 10 bases apart. CDR1 and CDR2 are drawn from the germline V gene (reference sequence): SEHNR, FQNEAQ. Including cysteine and phenylalanine, the CDR3 has 14 amino acids. Just the 42-base CDR3 DNA is kept, in frame starting at base 1. The reference TRBV7-9 and TRBJ1-2 proteins fill in what lies around the CDR3, so the full variable domain reads DTGVSQNPRHKITKRGQNVTFRCDPISEHNRLYWYRQTLGQGPEFLTYFQNEAQLEKSRLLSDRFSAERPKGSFSTLEIQRTEQGDSAMYLCASSLGLQSYGYTFGSGTRLTVV.